These T cell receptor beta chains were read from a single sample in a study of T-cell memory formation after mild COVID-19. TCRdb re-called the 5' RACE reads with MiXCR, one entry per CDR3 protein. Of about 560,000 distinct CDR3 sequences in the sample, approximately 15% were seen once. Sequenced: PBMCs or a T cell subset sorted from them (not recorded which). The source of these receptors is an adult woman who had mild COVID-19 (a few samples of this study predate the infection). Cell type and time point are not known. CDR3s include the opening cysteine and the closing phenylalanine or tryptophan. The order of the fields is J gene, clone size, D gene, V gene, CDR3 length, CDR3 protein, CDR3 DNA. D genes are given only for firm matches. Clone size is shown for a subset of rows, as once, few, many or a class of expanded clone.

>TRBJ2-7|many|.|TRBV7-2|14
CASSLGYDFYEQYF
TGTGCCAGCAGCTTAGGATATGACTTCTACGAGCAGTACTTC
>TRBJ2-7|.|.|TRBV4-3|14
CASSQSRASYEQYF
TGCGCCAGCAGCCAAAGCAGGGCCTCCTACGAGCAGTACTTC
>TRBJ2-3|few|.|TRBV5-4|14
CASSLVGGPDTQYF
TGTGCCAGCAGCTTGGTCGGGGGGCCAGATACGCAGTATTTT
>TRBJ2-1|.|.|TRBV19|16
CASSYRAEFSYNEQFF
TGTGCCAGTAGTTACAGAGCGGAATTCTCCTACAATGAGCAGTTCTTC
>TRBJ2-7|.|TRBD1|TRBV7-2|14
CASSLMDRGREQYF
TGTGCCAGCAGCTTAATGGACAGGGGGCGCGAGCAGTACTTC
>TRBJ2-3|many|TRBD2|TRBV10-3|15
CAISQRDAWTDTQYF
TGTGCCATCAGCCAGCGGGACGCCTGGACAGATACGCAGTATTTT
>TRBJ2-5|few|.|TRBV7-9|14
CASSSRGYQETQYF
TGTGCCAGCAGCTCAAGGGGATACCAAGAGACCCAGTACTTC
>TRBJ1-1|few|TRBD1|TRBV12-3/TRBV12-4|12
CASRSQGARSFF
TGTGCCAGCAGGTCACAGGGGGCGCGATCTTTCTTT
>TRBJ1-1|few|TRBD1|TRBV4-2|16
CASSLGTGGDFAEAFF
TGTGCCAGCAGCCTGGGGACAGGGGGCGATTTCGCTGAAGCTTTCTTT
>TRBJ2-4|few|TRBD2|TRBV20-1|17
CSASGTSGGLAKNIQYF
TGCAGTGCTAGTGGGACTAGCGGGGGCCTAGCCAAAAACATTCAGTACTTC
>TRBJ2-5|many|.|TRBV6-2/TRBV6-3|13
CASSPGGVETQYF
TGTGCCAGCAGTCCCGGAGGGGTGGAGACCCAGTACTTC
>TRBJ1-1|.|TRBD1|TRBV19|11
CATHTKGAAFF
TGTGCCACCCACACCAAGGGGGCAGCTTTCTTT
>TRBJ2-3|.|.|TRBV27|12
CASRLRADTQYF
TGTGCCAGCAGGCTGAGGGCAGATACGCAGTATTTT
>TRBJ2-2|few|TRBD1|TRBV6-6|16
CASSYSRQGDTGELFF
TGTGCCAGCAGTTACTCTAGACAGGGGGACACCGGGGAGCTGTTTTTT
>TRBJ2-5|.|.|TRBV20-1|12
CSASPGRETQYF
TGCAGTGCTTCGCCAGGACGGGAGACCCAGTACTTC
>TRBJ2-3|.|TRBD1|TRBV20-1|14
CSATQGAKTDTQYF
TGCAGTGCTACCCAGGGGGCGAAAACAGATACGCAGTATTTT
>TRBJ1-2|.|.|TRBV20-1|15
CSANAPLQGTAGYTF
TGCAGTGCAAACGCCCCCTTACAGGGTACGGCCGGTTACACCTTC
>TRBJ1-5|.|TRBD1|TRBV7-9|15
CASSFTGQGDQPQHF
TGTGCCAGCAGCTTCACGGGACAGGGGGATCAGCCCCAGCATTTT
>TRBJ1-2|.|.|TRBV29-1|14
CSVEWGGRRSGYTF
TGCAGCGTTGAATGGGGGGGGAGACGCTCTGGCTACACCTTC
>TRBJ1-2|.|TRBD1|TRBV25-1|13
CASNAGTVNGYTF
TGTGCCAGCAACGCCGGGACAGTAAATGGCTACACCTTC
>TRBJ2-1|few|TRBD2|TRBV5-1|17
CASRATTGLAGVNEQFF
TGCGCCAGCAGGGCTACTACGGGACTAGCGGGAGTGAATGAGCAGTTCTTC
>TRBJ1-1|.|.|TRBV20-1|16
CSAPYPWGGWSVQAFF
TGCAGTGCTCCCTATCCCTGGGGGGGTTGGTCCGTCCAAGCTTTCTTT
>TRBJ2-3|.|TRBD2|TRBV9|15
CASSSLPRGIDTQYF
TGTGCCAGCAGCTCCCTTCCGCGGGGGATAGATACGCAGTATTTT
>TRBJ2-1|few|.|TRBV7-9|11
CASSPSREQFF
TGTGCCAGCAGCCCTAGCCGGGAGCAGTTCTTC
>TRBJ1-2|.|TRBD1|TRBV12-3/TRBV12-4|15
CASSPTGGLGNGYTF
TGTGCCAGCAGCCCGACAGGGGGTTTGGGCAATGGCTACACCTTC
>TRBJ2-1|few|.|TRBV6-6|13
CASSYQGEGEQFF
TGTGCCAGCAGTTATCAGGGGGAGGGAGAGCAGTTCTTC
>TRBJ1-1|.|.|TRBV7-3|16
CASSLNPGVSNTEAFF
TGTGCCAGCAGCTTAAACCCAGGGGTCTCGAACACTGAAGCTTTCTTT
>TRBJ1-4|.|.|TRBV7-9|14
CASSSVGASEKLFF
TGTGCCAGCAGCTCCGTAGGGGCTAGTGAAAAACTGTTTTTT
>TRBJ1-6|.|.|TRBV20-1|15
CSARDPDTSSSPLHF
TGCAGTGCTAGAGATCCGGACACATCTTCTTCACCCCTCCACTTT
>TRBJ2-7|many|TRBD2|TRBV7-2|14
CASSRTSGSYEQYF
TGTGCCAGCAGCCGGACTAGCGGGAGCTACGAGCAGTACTTC
>TRBJ2-7|few|.|TRBV6-2/TRBV6-3|12
CASSYSFREQYF
TGTGCCAGCAGTTACAGTTTTAGAGAGCAGTACTTC
>TRBJ1-2|.|.|TRBV6-5|14
CASSYSSRVGGYTF
TGTGCCAGCAGTTACTCGAGTCGGGTTGGGGGCTACACCTTC
>TRBJ1-2|.|.|TRBV14|15
CASSQEDIPNYGYTF
TGTGCCAGCAGCCAAGAGGACATCCCTAACTATGGCTACACCTTC
>TRBJ2-2|few|TRBD2|TRBV5-1|16
CASSLLAGLNTGELFF
TGCGCCAGCAGCTTGTTAGCGGGGCTGAACACCGGGGAGCTGTTTTTT
>TRBJ2-7|.|.|TRBV24-1|13
CATSEDEGDEQYF
TGTGCCACCAGTGAAGACGAAGGGGACGAGCAGTACTTC
>TRBJ2-2|few|.|TRBV19|14
CASRKGPNTGELFF
TGTGCCAGTAGAAAGGGACCGAACACCGGGGAGCTGTTTTTT
>TRBJ2-7|few|.|TRBV12-3/TRBV12-4|15
CASSSSWRGRYEQYF
TGTGCCAGCAGTTCCTCGTGGAGGGGGCGTTACGAGCAGTACTTC
>TRBJ1-1|.|.|TRBV12-3/TRBV12-4|14
CASTTGVMNTEAFF
TGTGCCAGCACCACGGGGGTTATGAACACTGAAGCTTTCTTT
>TRBJ1-2|few|.|TRBV7-2|18
CASSLPGVLQGSNYGYTF
TGTGCCAGCAGCTTACCCGGTGTTCTCCAGGGCTCCAACTATGGCTACACCTTC
>TRBJ1-4|.|.|TRBV12-3/TRBV12-4|13
CASSPAQLGELFF
TGTGCCAGCAGCCCGGCTCAACTGGGGGAACTGTTTTTT
>TRBJ2-1|.|.|TRBV9|15
CASSVGSGGANEQFF
TGTGCCAGCAGCGTAGGGAGTGGGGGGGCCAATGAGCAGTTCTTC
>TRBJ2-5|few|.|TRBV29-1|12
CSVGDRRETQYF
TGCAGCGTTGGGGACCGGCGTGAGACCCAGTACTTC
>TRBJ1-1|.|TRBD1|TRBV20-1|14
CSARTGAAGTEAFF
TGCAGTGCCAGGACAGGCGCAGCGGGCACTGAAGCTTTCTTT
>TRBJ1-6|.|.|TRBV20-1|16
CSAREGGEARRTPLHF
TGCAGTGCTAGAGAGGGGGGGGAGGCCCGCCGGACACCCCTCCACTTT
>TRBJ2-1|few|TRBD2|TRBV12-3/TRBV12-4|16
CASSLGLAGLDNEQFF
TGTGCCAGCAGTCTCGGCCTAGCGGGGCTCGACAATGAGCAGTTCTTC
>TRBJ1-5|.|TRBD1|TRBV2|15
CASSQNGQDLQPQHF
TGTGCCAGCAGTCAAAATGGACAGGATTTACAGCCCCAGCATTTT
>TRBJ2-1|.|TRBD2|TRBV12-3/TRBV12-4|15
CASSFASGRGNEQFF
TGTGCCAGCAGTTTCGCTAGCGGGAGAGGTAATGAGCAGTTCTTC
>TRBJ1-1|.|.|TRBV18|14
CASSPEELNTEAFF
TGTGCCAGCTCGCCGGAGGAGCTGAACACTGAAGCTTTCTTT
>TRBJ2-7|.|.|TRBV7-8|16
CASSLAEGFSSYEQYF
TGTGCCAGCAGCTTAGCGGAGGGGTTCAGCTCCTACGAGCAGTACTTC
>TRBJ2-3|.|.|TRBV4-2|15
CASSQVTGNTDTQYF
TGTGCCAGCAGCCAAGTGACGGGTAACACAGATACGCAGTATTTT
>TRBJ1-1|few|.|TRBV14|14
CASSQVQTNTEAFF
TGTGCCAGCAGCCAAGTGCAGACGAACACTGAAGCTTTCTTT
>TRBJ2-1|.|TRBD1|TRBV19|15
CASSMSGQGGYEQFF
TGTGCCAGTAGTATGTCAGGACAGGGGGGCTATGAGCAGTTCTTC
>TRBJ1-2|.|.|TRBV6-5|13
CASSRNGLYGYTF
TGTGCCAGCAGTCGGAACGGACTCTATGGCTACACCTTC